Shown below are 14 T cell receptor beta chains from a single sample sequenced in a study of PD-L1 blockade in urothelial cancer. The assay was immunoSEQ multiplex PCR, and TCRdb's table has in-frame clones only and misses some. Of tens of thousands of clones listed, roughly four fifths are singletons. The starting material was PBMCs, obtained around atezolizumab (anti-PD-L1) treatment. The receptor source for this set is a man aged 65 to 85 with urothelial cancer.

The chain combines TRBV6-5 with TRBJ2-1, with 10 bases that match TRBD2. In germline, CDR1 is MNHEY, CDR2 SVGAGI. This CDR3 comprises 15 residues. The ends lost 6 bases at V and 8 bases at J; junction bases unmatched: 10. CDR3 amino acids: CASRFGTSVGDEQFF. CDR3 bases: TGTGCCAGCAGATTTGGGACTAGCGTTGGCGATGAGCAGTTCTTC.

CDR3 DNA: TGTGCCTGGAGGGCGGACAACGGTAATTCACCCCTCCACTTT. Translated: CAWRADNGNSPLHF. The V gene is TRBV30, the J gene TRBJ1-6; TRBD1 might be the D (5 bases). The germline CDR1 and CDR2 sequences are GTSNPN and SVGIG (reference sequence). V gave up 3 bases and J gave up 6 bases, with 12 bases separating them. This CDR3 comprises 14 residues.

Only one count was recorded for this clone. CDR3 DNA sequence: TGTGCCAGCAGTGAATTGGTGGCGGCTAACTATGGCTACACCTTC. This codes for CASSELVAANYGYTF. This rearrangement joins TRBV6-1 to TRBJ1-2; unclear D gene. The germline V gene encodes CDR1 MNHNS and CDR2 SASEGT. Trimming cost V 2 bases and J 0 bases, with 10 bases left between them. The CDR3 has 15 amino acids.

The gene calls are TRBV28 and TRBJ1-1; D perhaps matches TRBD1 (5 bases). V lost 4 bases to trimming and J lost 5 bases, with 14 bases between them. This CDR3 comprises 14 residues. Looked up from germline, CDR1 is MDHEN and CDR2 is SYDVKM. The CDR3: CASSWGSGETEAFF. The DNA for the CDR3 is TGTGCCAGCAGTTGGGGGTCGGGGGAGACTGAAGCTTTCTTT.

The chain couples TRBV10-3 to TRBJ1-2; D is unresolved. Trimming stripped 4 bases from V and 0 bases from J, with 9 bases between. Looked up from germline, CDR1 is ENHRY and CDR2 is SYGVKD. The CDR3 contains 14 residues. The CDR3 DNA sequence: TGTGCCATCAGTGCGTCAGCTACTAACTATGGCTACACCTTC. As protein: CAISASATNYGYTF.

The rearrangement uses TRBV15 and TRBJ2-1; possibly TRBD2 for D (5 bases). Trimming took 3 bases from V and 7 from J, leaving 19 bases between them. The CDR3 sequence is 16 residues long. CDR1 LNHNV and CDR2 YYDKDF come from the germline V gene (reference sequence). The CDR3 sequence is CATSSHLGPEVNEQFF. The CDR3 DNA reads TGTGCCACCAGCAGTCACCTCGGACCGGAGGTGAATGAGCAGTTCTTC.

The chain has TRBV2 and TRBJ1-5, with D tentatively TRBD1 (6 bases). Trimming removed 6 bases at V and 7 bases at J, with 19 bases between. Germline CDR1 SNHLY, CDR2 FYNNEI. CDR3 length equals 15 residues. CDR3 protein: CASSQGRGSGQPQHF. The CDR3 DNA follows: TGTGCCAGCAGCCAGGGGAGGGGCTCGGGACAGCCCCAGCATTTT.

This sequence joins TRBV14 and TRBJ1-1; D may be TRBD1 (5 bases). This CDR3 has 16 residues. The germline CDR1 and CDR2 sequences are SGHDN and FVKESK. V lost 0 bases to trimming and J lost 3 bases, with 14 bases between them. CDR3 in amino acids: CASSQDKGRVYTEAFF. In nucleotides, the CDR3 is TGTGCCAGCAGCCAAGATAAGGGCAGGGTCTACACTGAAGCTTTCTTT.

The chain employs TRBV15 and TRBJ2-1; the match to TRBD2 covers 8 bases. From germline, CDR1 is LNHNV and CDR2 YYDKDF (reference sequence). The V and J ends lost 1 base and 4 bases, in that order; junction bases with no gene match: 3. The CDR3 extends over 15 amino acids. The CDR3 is CATSRVGGDYNEQFF. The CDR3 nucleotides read TGTGCCACCAGCAGAGTCGGGGGGGATTACAATGAGCAGTTCTTC.

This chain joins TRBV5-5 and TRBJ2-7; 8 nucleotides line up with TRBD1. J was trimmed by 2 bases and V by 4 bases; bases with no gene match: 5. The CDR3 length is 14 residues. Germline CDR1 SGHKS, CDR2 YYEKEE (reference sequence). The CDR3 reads CASSRGQGAYEQYF. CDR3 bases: TGTGCCAGCAGCCGAGGACAGGGAGCCTACGAGCAGTACTTC.

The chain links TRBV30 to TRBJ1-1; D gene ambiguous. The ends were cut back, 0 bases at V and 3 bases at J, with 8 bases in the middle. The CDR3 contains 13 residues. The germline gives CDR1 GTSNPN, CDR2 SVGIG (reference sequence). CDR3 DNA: TGTGCCTGGAGTGTACTTAGCGACACTGAAGCTTTCTTT. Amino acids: CAWSVLSDTEAFF.

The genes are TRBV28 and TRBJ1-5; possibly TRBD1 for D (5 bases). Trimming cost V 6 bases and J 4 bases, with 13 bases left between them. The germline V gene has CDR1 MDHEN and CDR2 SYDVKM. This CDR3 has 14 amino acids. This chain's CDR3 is CASRVRTLNQPQHF. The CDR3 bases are TGTGCCAGCAGGGTAAGGACACTGAATCAGCCCCAGCATTTT.

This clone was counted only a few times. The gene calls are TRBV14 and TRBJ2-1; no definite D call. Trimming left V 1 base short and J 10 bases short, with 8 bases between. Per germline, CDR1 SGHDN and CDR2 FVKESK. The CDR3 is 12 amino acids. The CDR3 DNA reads TGTGCCAGCAGCCAAGCATGGCGGGAGCAGTTCTTC. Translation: CASSQAWREQFF.

The CDR3 spells CASSSGLAGDTDTQYF. The CDR3 nucleotides read TGTGCCAGCAGCTCTGGACTAGCGGGAGACACAGATACGCAGTATTTT. The chain uses TRBV5-4 and TRBJ2-3, with 13 bases aligning to TRBD2. The V segment lost 3 bases and the J segment 2 bases; nucleotides outside the gene matches: 3. The germline V gene has CDR1 SGHNT and CDR2 YYREEE (reference sequence). This CDR3 spans 16 amino acids. The complete variable domain, with remaining parts taken from reference TRBV5-4 and TRBJ2-3, reads ETGVTQSPTHLIKTRGQQVTLRCSSQSGHNTVSWYQQALGQGPQFIFQYYREEENGRGNFPPRFSGLQFPNYSSELNVNALELDDSALYLCASSSGLAGDTDTQYFGPGTRLTVL.